These T cell receptor beta chains were read from a single sample in a study of T-cell memory formation after mild COVID-19. From the 5' RACE reads, TCRdb called clonotypes with MiXCR, one entry per CDR3 protein. The table records under 400,000 distinct CDR3 sequences, under 25% of them present only once. The sequenced material came from PBMCs or a T cell subset sorted from them (not recorded which). The receptor set was obtained from an adult woman who had mild COVID-19 (a few samples of this study predate the infection). Cell type and time point are not known. Both conserved end residues are part of each CDR3. D genes are given only for firm matches. A row's size may be missing; if present it is once, few, many or a size class.

CDR3aa,CDR3nt,abundance,d_gene,v_gene,j_gene
CASSLGGLAGRQETQYF,TGCGCCAGCAGCTTGGGAGGCCTAGCGGGGCGGCAAGAGACCCAGTACTTC,few,TRBD2,TRBV5-1,TRBJ2-5
CASSRGADTQYF,TGTGCCAGTAGTCGGGGAGCAGATACGCAGTATTTT,few,NA,TRBV19,TRBJ2-3
CSVEVKGGNTEAFF,TGCAGCGTTGAAGTGAAGGGAGGAAACACTGAAGCTTTCTTT,few,NA,TRBV29-1,TRBJ1-1
CASSSFGLAGEETQYF,TGTGCCAGCAGCTCGTTCGGACTAGCGGGGGAAGAGACCCAGTACTTC,NA,TRBD2,TRBV5-8,TRBJ2-5
CASSEVKNGELFF,TGTGCCAGCAGCGAAGTAAAGAACGGGGAGCTGTTTTTT,NA,NA,TRBV7-9,TRBJ2-2
CASSPEGVPYEQYF,TGCGCCAGCAGCCCGGAAGGAGTTCCCTACGAGCAGTACTTC,many,NA,TRBV5-1,TRBJ2-7
CASSVRAGGANVLTF,TGTGCCAGCAGTGTCAGGGCGGGGGGGGCCAACGTCCTGACTTTC,many,NA,TRBV27,TRBJ2-6
CSVEVGGQGFIDTQYF,TGCAGCGTTGAAGTGGGGGGACAGGGGTTCATAGATACGCAGTATTTT,few,TRBD1,TRBV29-1,TRBJ2-3
CASSSRVNEQFF,TGTGCCAGCAGTAGCAGGGTTAATGAGCAGTTCTTC,many,NA,TRBV12-3/TRBV12-4,TRBJ2-1
CAKRQGGAYEQYF,TGTGCCAAACGACAGGGAGGAGCATACGAGCAGTACTTC,NA,NA,TRBV6-4,TRBJ2-7